This T cell receptor beta chain was sequenced in a study of T cells in Graves' hyperthyroidism and ophthalmopathy. The study's findings and limits: Blood shared most expanded thyroid clonotypes above 0.001.

The CDR3 loop spans 16 amino acids. Germline V lookup: CDR1 LGHNT, CDR2 FRNRAP. In its sample, this clonotype was seen many times. The target antigen is unknown. At one end, the junction sequence differs from germline, possibly due to a read error. Researchers amplified the TCR beta CDR3 regions from RNA transcripts. TCR CDR3 regions were first amplified by RT-PCR with HTBI primers. TCRdb independently ran MiXCR on the multiplex PCR reads; one entry per CDR3 protein. The table lists about 400,000 distinct CDR3 sequences, around 15% of them singletons, with roughly 13% in the top ten. Subjects with ophthalmopathy showed a Clinical Activity Score no lower than 3, a NOSPECS grade no lower than 4, and a duration shorter than 3 months. The PBMCs were taken from under 12 ml of fresh peripheral blood.

This sequence joins TRBV12-5 and TRBJ2-3; D is perhaps TRBD2 (6 bases). The material sequenced was blood. This receptor was taken from a man aged 18 to 29 with Graves' ophthalmopathy. The CDR3 DNA sequence: TGTGCTAGTGGCTTGGAGGGTGGAGACACCACAGATACGCAGTATTTT. It specifies CASGLEGGDTTDTQYF.